Sequencing of this TCR beta chain was carried out in a study of blood T cell repertoires in COVID-19. In the source study's methods: Cell counts per sample came from amplifying reference gene primers. Assay: immunoSEQ multiplex PCR; the TCRdb copy retains only in-frame clones and omits some. Clone size and the V and J calls come from that table; the DNA yielded D and trimming. The top ten clones hold about 22% of a sample with about 200,000 clones, around 87% of them seen once. The V gene lost 5 bases and the J gene lost 5 bases, with 14 bases spanning the gap. This CDR3 has 14 residues. CDR1 PRHDT and CDR2 FYEKMQ come from the germline V gene (reference sequence).

The receptor was isolated from a woman in her thirties or forties in a cohort exposed to, infected with or recovered from COVID-19 (not recorded which). This chain uses TRBV13 with TRBJ2-3; TRBD1 might be the D (6 bases). The sequenced sample consisted of PBMCs or T cells enriched from blood (not recorded which). The CDR3 protein is CASSHRTERDTQYF. DNA of the CDR3: TGTGCCAGCAGCCACCGGACAGAACGAGATACGCAGTATTTT.